Each of the 22 T cell receptor beta chains below was sequenced from the same sample in a study of Graves' ophthalmopathy and Graves' hyperthyroidism. RNA served as the template for amplifying TCR beta CDR3 regions. HTBI-primed first-round RT-PCR preceded second-round multiplex PCR. TCRdb analysed the multiplex PCR reads with MiXCR anew, one entry per CDR3 protein. This table holds some 1.1 million distinct CDR3 sequences, less than 45% found once. Sequencing used peripheral blood or thyroid tissue (not recorded which). These receptors all stem from an adult man with Graves' hyperthyroidism.

The rearrangement links TRBV4-1 to TRBJ1-6, with D unresolved. V was clipped by 2 bases and J by 4 bases, with 12 bases between them. CDR1 and CDR2 from the germline V gene are MGHRA and YSYEKL. This CDR3 comprises 16 residues. CDR3 loop: CASSQSETGYNSPLHF. The CDR3 coding sequence is TGCGCCAGCAGCCAATCTGAAACCGGTTATAATTCACCCCTCCACTTT.

The V gene is TRBV10-3, the J gene TRBJ1-5; 10 bases align to TRBD1. The germline V gene encodes CDR1 ENHRY and CDR2 SYGVKD. The CDR3 sequence is 17 residues long. The V segment lost 6 bases and the J segment 4 bases; nucleotides outside the gene matches: 12. This CDR3 is CAISDRTGGVRNQPQHF. The CDR3, as DNA: TGTGCCATCAGCGACCGGACAGGGGGAGTTAGAAATCAGCCCCAGCATTTT.

In its sample, this clonotype was seen many times. The junction departs from the called germline gene at one end, perhaps through a read error. The chain is built from TRBV12-3 or TRBV12-4 and TRBJ1-4; TRBD1 agrees at 9 bases. This CDR3 has 14 residues. CDR3 DNA: TGTGCCAGCAGTTTTGTGACAGGGGGTGAAAGACTGTTTTTT. Translation: CASSFVTGGERLFF.

With respect to this clonotype: A much larger clone differs by one base, so this may be a read error. The J gene is TRBJ2-6, the V gene TRBV20-1, with D unclear. The CDR3 runs 8 residues. In germline, CDR1 is DFQATT, CDR2 SNEGSKA (reference sequence). The DNA of the CDR3 is TGCAGTGCTGGAGAAAGTGAGTTC. Amino acids: CSAGESEF.

There are many counts of this clonotype. The rearrangement uses TRBV5-1 and TRBJ1-2; D is possibly TRBD1 (5 bases). CDR3 length: 16 residues. Trimming removed 2 bases at V and 2 bases at J, with 16 bases between. Germline CDR1 reads SGHRS; CDR2 reads YFSETQ. The CDR3 DNA reads TGCGCCAGCAGCTTCTCGCCTATTACAGGAAACTATGGCTACACCTTC. Translation: CASSFSPITGNYGYTF.

The rearrangement uses TRBV4-1 and TRBJ1-1, with 7 bases that match TRBD1. Germline values: CDR1 MGHRA, CDR2 YSYEKL. The junction had 8 bases not matched to a gene; V was cut back by 3 bases and J by 1 base. The CDR3 loop spans 16 amino acids. The CDR3: CASSHEGARANTEAFF. CDR3 sequence (DNA): TGCGCCAGCAGCCACGAGGGGGCGCGTGCGAACACTGAAGCTTTCTTT.

V and J are TRBV7-9 and TRBJ1-3, with 10 nucleotides matching TRBD1. The CDR3 covers 16 residues. The V gene end was trimmed by 6 bases and the J gene end by 7 bases; junction bases not matched to a gene: 12. Germline-derived CDR1 and CDR2 are SEHNR and FQNEAQ (reference sequence). CDR3 region: CASSFRGTGEFNTIYF. The CDR3 nucleotides are TGTGCCAGCAGTTTTAGAGGGACAGGGGAATTCAACACCATATATTTT.

This clonotype was recorded a few times. The V and J genes are TRBV10-3 and TRBJ2-7, with D tentatively TRBD2 (6 bases). The germline V and J ends were trimmed by 8 bases and 4 bases, with 18 bases remaining between them. The CDR3 spans 14 residues. Germline V gene lookup returns CDR1 ENHRY and CDR2 SYGVKD. This chain's CDR3 is CAIASPTGTYEQYF. CDR3 nucleotides: TGTGCCATCGCCTCTCCTACGGGGACTTACGAGCAGTACTTC.

This clonotype has a count of ten or more. The J gene is TRBJ2-5, the V gene TRBV7-9; TRBD1 matches at 11 bases. The CDR3 spans 15 residues. Germline CDR1 and CDR2: SEHNR and FQNEAQ (reference sequence). Trimming cost V 1 base and J 7 bases; bases outside gene matches: 5. For the CDR3, the DNA is TGTGCCAGCAGCTTAGTTCTCGGACAGGGGGCGACCCAGTACTTC. This codes for CASSLVLGQGATQYF.

The rearrangement links TRBV9 to TRBJ1-3, with no clear D. The CDR3 extends over 17 amino acids. Trimming stripped 7 bases from V and 0 bases from J, with 20 bases between. Germline CDR1 is SGDLS and CDR2 is YYNGEE. The CDR3 sequence: CASSRVQKVLSGNTIYF. Here the CDR3 DNA reads TGTGCCAGCTCACGCGTACAAAAGGTGCTCTCTGGAAACACCATATATTTT.

The chain couples TRBV2 to TRBJ1-5; D is possibly TRBD1 (6 bases). This CDR3 region has 13 residues. V dropped 8 bases and J dropped 9 bases, with 17 bases sitting between them. Germline CDR1 is SNHLY and CDR2 is FYNNEI. CDR3 in DNA: TGTGCCAGCCGGGGGACATCAGGACGGCCCCAGCATTTT. Protein: CASRGTSGRPQHF.

This chain links TRBV20-1 with TRBJ2-7, with D possibly being TRBD2 (6 bases). CDR1 and CDR2 from the germline V gene are DFQATT and SNEGSKA (reference sequence). Trimming left V 0 bases short and J 5 bases short, with 17 bases between. The CDR3 runs 15 residues. CDR3 coding DNA: TGCAGTGCTAGAGATCCCGGGGGAGCCCATGACGAGCAGTACTTC. Translation gives CSARDPGGAHDEQYF.

This clonotype has at least ten counts. CDR3 amino acids: CSARDLPGESNYGYTF. For the CDR3, the DNA is TGCAGTGCTAGAGATCTGCCAGGAGAATCTAACTATGGCTACACCTTC. The J gene is TRBJ1-2, the V gene TRBV20-1; the D is unclear. In germline, CDR1 is DFQATT, CDR2 SNEGSKA (reference sequence). The CDR3 consists of 16 residues. With 0 bases removed from V and 0 bases from J, the gap between germline ends came to 14 bases.

This clonotype was observed many times. The chain carries TRBV10-3 and TRBJ2-5; the match to TRBD2 covers 11 bases. Unmatched junction bases numbered 0, after V lost 6 bases and J lost 3 bases. This CDR3 contains 13 residues. Germline lookup yields CDR1 ENHRY and CDR2 SYGVKD. Here the CDR3 reads CAIRLAGEETQYF. The CDR3 bases are TGTGCCATCAGACTAGCGGGAGAAGAGACCCAGTACTTC.

This clonotype was detected a few times. V and J are TRBV30 and TRBJ1-6; D possibly corresponds to TRBD1 (6 bases). CDR1 and CDR2 from the germline V gene are GTSNPN and SVGIG (reference sequence). The CDR3 spans 12 residues. Trimming left V 5 bases short and J 7 bases short, with 9 bases between. This chain's CDR3 is CAWDRTNSPLHF. CDR3 sequence (DNA): TGTGCCTGGGACAGGACCAATTCACCCCTCCACTTT.

This clonotype was detected a few times. The chain has TRBV12-3 or TRBV12-4 and TRBJ1-3; the D is unclear. This CDR3 has 13 amino acids. V dropped 6 bases and J dropped 4 bases, with 10 bases sitting between them. The CDR3: CASRLGPGNTIYF. DNA for the CDR3: TGTGCCAGCAGACTTGGACCGGGAAACACCATATATTTT.

This clonotype turned up a few times. CDR3 amino acids: CASSLALVAGGLGEQYF. CDR3 in DNA: TGTGCCAGCAGTTTAGCGCTGGTTGCGGGAGGGCTTGGCGAGCAGTACTTC. The chain uses TRBV12-3 or TRBV12-4 and TRBJ2-7; 9 nucleotides agree with TRBD2. After removal of 0 bases from V and 6 bases from J, the junction contained 12 bases not matched to a gene. This CDR3 is built from 17 residues.

This sequence joins TRBV7-2 and TRBJ2-7; D perhaps matches TRBD1 (5 bases). The CDR3 is 13 amino acids. Germline assignment: CDR1 SGHTA and CDR2 FQGNSA. V lost 5 bases and J lost 4, with 12 bases in between. The CDR3 loop reads CASSHRQLYEQYF. CDR3 in DNA: TGTGCCAGCAGCCACCGACAGTTGTACGAGCAGTACTTC.

This clonotype showed up just a few times. This chain connects TRBV30 to TRBJ2-5; weak D call: TRBD1 (6 bases). The V and J ends lost 8 bases and 0 bases respectively, with 10 bases between them. The CDR3 is made up of 12 amino acids. Germline V CDR1 and CDR2: GTSNPN, SVGIG (reference sequence). The CDR3 DNA follows: TGTGCCCAGGACAGCTACCAAGAGACCCAGTACTTC. Translated: CAQDSYQETQYF. Combining the CDR3 with reference TRBV30 and TRBJ2-5 gives the whole variable domain SQTIHQWPATLVQPVGSPLSLECTVEGTSNPNLYWYRQAAGRGLQLLFYSVGIGQISSEVPQNLSASRPQDRQFILSSKKLLLSDSGFYLCAQDSYQETQYFGPGTRLLVL.

As to this clonotype: A much more abundant neighbour one base away suggests this may be a read error. The J gene is TRBJ1-5, the V gene TRBV7-2; D gene uncertain. Trimming took off 6 bases at V and 6 bases at J, with 9 bases between the two ends. In germline, CDR1 is SGHTA, CDR2 FQGNSA. CDR3 length: 12 amino acids. In DNA, the CDR3 is TGTGCCAGCAGGGACGCCGGTCAGCCCCAGCATTTT. Encoded protein: CASRDAGQPQHF.

V is TRBV5-1 and J is TRBJ2-7; TRBD2 might be the D (6 bases). V shed 4 bases and J shed 7 bases, with 15 bases lying between them. Germline lookup yields CDR1 SGHRS and CDR2 YFSETQ. The CDR3 runs 13 residues. CDR3 nucleotides: TGCGCCAGCAGCGTTGTCCCCGGGAGAGAGCAGTACTTC. The encoded protein is CASSVVPGREQYF.

The rearrangement uses TRBV15 and TRBJ1-2, with D perhaps TRBD1 (6 bases). Germline CDR1 LNHNV, CDR2 YYDKDF (reference sequence). Trimming cost V 3 bases and J 5 bases, with 16 bases left between them. The CDR3 loop spans 15 amino acids. The CDR3: CATSSSLQGNYGYTF. In DNA, the CDR3 is TGTGCCACCAGCAGCTCCCTACAGGGAAATTATGGCTACACCTTC.